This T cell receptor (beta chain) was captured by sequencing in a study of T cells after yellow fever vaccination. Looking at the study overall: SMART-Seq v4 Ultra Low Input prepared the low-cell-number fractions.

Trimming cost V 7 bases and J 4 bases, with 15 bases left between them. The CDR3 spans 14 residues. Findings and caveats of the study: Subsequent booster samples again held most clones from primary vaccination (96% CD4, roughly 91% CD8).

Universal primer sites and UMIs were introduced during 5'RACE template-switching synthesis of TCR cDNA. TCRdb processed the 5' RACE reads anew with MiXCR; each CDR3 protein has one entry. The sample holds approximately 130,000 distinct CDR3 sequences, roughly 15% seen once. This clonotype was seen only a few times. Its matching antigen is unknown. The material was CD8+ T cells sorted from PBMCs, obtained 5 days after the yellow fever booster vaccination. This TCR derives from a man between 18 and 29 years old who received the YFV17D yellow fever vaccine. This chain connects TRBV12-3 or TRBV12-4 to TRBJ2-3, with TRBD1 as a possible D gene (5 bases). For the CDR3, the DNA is TGTGCCAGCACCCCGGAAGGGGTCGCAGATACGCAGTATTTT. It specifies CASTPEGVADTQYF.